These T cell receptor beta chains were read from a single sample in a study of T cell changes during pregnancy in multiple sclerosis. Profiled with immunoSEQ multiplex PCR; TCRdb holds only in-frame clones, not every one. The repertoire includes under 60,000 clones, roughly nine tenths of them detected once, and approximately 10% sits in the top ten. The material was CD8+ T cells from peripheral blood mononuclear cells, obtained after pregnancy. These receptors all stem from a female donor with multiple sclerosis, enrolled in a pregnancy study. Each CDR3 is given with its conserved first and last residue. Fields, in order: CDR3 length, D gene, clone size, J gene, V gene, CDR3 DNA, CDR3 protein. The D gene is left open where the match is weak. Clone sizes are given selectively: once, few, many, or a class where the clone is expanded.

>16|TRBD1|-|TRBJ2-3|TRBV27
TGTGCCAGCGATCGGAGCCGGGGCAGGGGGACAGATACGCAGTATTTT
CASDRSRGRGTDTQYF
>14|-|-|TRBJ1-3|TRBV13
TGTGCCAGCAGCTTAGGCCGGTTTGGAAACACCATATATTTT
CASSLGRFGNTIYF
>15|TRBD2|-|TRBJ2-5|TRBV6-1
TGTGCCACCAAAGACCTGACTAGCGGGTTAGAGACCCAGTACTTC
CATKDLTSGLETQYF
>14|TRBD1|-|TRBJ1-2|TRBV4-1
TGCGCCAGCTCAAGGCAGGGACAGCGGTATGGCTACACCTTC
CASSRQGQRYGYTF
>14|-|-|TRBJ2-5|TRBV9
TGTGCCAGCAGCGTAGGGGCGCCAAGGGAGACCCAGTACTTC
CASSVGAPRETQYF
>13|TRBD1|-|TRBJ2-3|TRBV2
TGTGCCAGAACAGGGGCCAACACAGATACGCAGTATTTT
CARTGANTDTQYF
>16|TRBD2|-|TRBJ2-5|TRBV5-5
TGTGCCAGCAGCGGTCGGGTAGCGGGGGGGCCAGAGACCCAGTACTTC
CASSGRVAGGPETQYF
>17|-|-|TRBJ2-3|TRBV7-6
TGTGCCAGCAGCCGTGGGCCATCAGCGGCCGGCACAGATACGCAGTATTTT
CASSRGPSAAGTDTQYF
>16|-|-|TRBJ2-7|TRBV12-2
TGTGCAAGTCGCTTAGCGACGGGCGGGGGTCCCTACGAGCAGTACTTC
CASRLATGGGPYEQYF
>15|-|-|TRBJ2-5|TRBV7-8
TGTGCCAGCAGCTTAGAACGGTCAGGGCAAGAGACCCAGTACTTC
CASSLERSGQETQYF
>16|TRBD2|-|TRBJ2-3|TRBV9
TGTGCCAGCAGCGAGAGAGCGGGGGGGCGCGGAGATACGCAGTATTTT
CASSERAGGRGDTQYF
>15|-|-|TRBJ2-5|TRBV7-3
TGTGCCAGCAGCTCCGCCCAGGGGCCCCGTGAGACCCAGTACTTC
CASSSAQGPRETQYF
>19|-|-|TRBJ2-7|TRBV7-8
TGTGCCAGCAGCTTAGGAGGTCGAGGCGGGTCAGAAAAATACTACGAGCAGTACTTC
CASSLGGRGGSEKYYEQYF
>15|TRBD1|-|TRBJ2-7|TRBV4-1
TGCGCCAGCAGCCAAAAGGACAGGGGGATTTACGAGCAGTACTTC
CASSQKDRGIYEQYF
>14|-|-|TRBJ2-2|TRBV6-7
TGTGCCAGCAGCCAGGGGATACACACCGGGGAGCTGTTTTTT
CASSQGIHTGELFF
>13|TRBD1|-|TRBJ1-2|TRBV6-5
TGTGCCAGCAGCACGGACAGGTACTATGGCTACACCTTC
CASSTDRYYGYTF
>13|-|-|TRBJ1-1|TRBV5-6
TGTGCCAGCAGCCCGACACTGAACACTGAAGCTTTCTTT
CASSPTLNTEAFF
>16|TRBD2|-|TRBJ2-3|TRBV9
TGTGCCAGCAGCGCACGGACTAGCGCTAGCACAGATACGCAGTATTTT
CASSARTSASTDTQYF
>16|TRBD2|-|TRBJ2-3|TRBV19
TGTGCCAGTAGTATAGGATCTAGCGGGGGGAGGGATACGCAGTATTTT
CASSIGSSGGRDTQYF
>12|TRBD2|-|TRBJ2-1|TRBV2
TGTGCCAGAGGACTAGCGGACAATGAGCAGTTCTTC
CARGLADNEQFF
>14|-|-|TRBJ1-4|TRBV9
TGTGCCAGCAGCGTAGGGGAGGGCTATGAAAAACTGTTTTTT
CASSVGEGYEKLFF
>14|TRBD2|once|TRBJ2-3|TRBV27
TGTGCCACCAACCGGGGAGGGGGCACAGATACGCAGTATTTT
CATNRGGGTDTQYF
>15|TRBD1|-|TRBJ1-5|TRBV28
TGTGCCAGCGCCGGGACAGCTTATAGCAATCAGCCCCAGCATTTT
CASAGTAYSNQPQHF
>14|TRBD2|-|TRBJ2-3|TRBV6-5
TGTGCCAGCAGTTACGGCGGGGGGGCAGATACGCAGTATTTT
CASSYGGGADTQYF
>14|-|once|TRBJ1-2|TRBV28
TGTGCCAGCAGCACAGACAGGAAATCATATGGCTACACCTTC
CASSTDRKSYGYTF
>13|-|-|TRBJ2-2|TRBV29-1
TGCAGCGTGGGAGGTTGGGGGTCCGGGGAGCTGTTTTTT
CSVGGWGSGELFF
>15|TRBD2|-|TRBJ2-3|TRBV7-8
TGTGCCAGCAGCTTAACTAGCGGGAGCACAGATACGCAGTATTTT
CASSLTSGSTDTQYF
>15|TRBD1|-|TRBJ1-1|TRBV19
TGTGCCAGTAGCATGAAAGACAGGGACGGCACTGAAGCTTTCTTT
CASSMKDRDGTEAFF
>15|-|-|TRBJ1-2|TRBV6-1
TGTGCCAGCAGTGATGCCGGGTTAGGTAACTATGGCTACACCTTC
CASSDAGLGNYGYTF
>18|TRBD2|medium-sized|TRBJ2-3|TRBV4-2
TGTGCCAGCAGCCAAGGACTAGCGGGGGGGCCTAGCACAGATACGCAGTATTTT
CASSQGLAGGPSTDTQYF
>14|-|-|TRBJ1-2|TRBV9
TGTGCCAGCAGCGAGGGGGGGCCAGACTATGGCTACACCTTC
CASSEGGPDYGYTF
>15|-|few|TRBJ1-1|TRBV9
TGTGCCAGCAGCGGAGCCACAGGACTGAACACTGAAGCTTTCTTT
CASSGATGLNTEAFF
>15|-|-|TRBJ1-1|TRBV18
TGTGCCAGCTCACCCTACAGGGTTCCGGACACTGAAGCTTTCTTT
CASSPYRVPDTEAFF
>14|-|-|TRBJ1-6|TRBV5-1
TGCGCCAGCAGGGAGACGGATTATAATTCACCCCTCCACTTT
CASRETDYNSPLHF
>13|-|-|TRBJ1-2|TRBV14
TGTGCCAGCAGCCATTCTGTGTACTATGGCTACACCTTC
CASSHSVYYGYTF
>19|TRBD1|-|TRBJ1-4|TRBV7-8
TGTGCCAGCAGCTTAGTGTACAGGGGCGGATCTACAACTAATGAAAAACTGTTTTTT
CASSLVYRGGSTTNEKLFF
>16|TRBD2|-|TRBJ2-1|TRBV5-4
TGTGCCAGCAGCTGGGACTTAGCGGGGGCTTACAATGAGCAGTTCTTC
CASSWDLAGAYNEQFF
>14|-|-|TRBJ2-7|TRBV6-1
TGTGCCAGCAGTGTGTCGCAGGGGGGATACGAGCAGTACTTC
CASSVSQGGYEQYF
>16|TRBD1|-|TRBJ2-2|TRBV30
TGTGCCTGGATCGCTTTAGGGACAGGGGGCACCGGGGAGCTGTTTTTT
CAWIALGTGGTGELFF
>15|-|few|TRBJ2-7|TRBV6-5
TGTGCCAGCAGTTACTCCACAGGGATGAACTACGAGCAGTACTTC
CASSYSTGMNYEQYF
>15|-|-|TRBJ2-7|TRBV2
TGTGCCAGCAGTGAAGTTCCAGACAGTACCTACGAGCAGTACTTC
CASSEVPDSTYEQYF
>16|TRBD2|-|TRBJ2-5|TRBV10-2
TGCGCCAGCAGTGAGGGAGGCGGGGGGCCGGGGGAGACCCAGTACTTC
CASSEGGGGPGETQYF
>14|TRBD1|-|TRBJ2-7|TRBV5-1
TGCGCCAGCAGCTTGGGCCAGGGGGCTGACGAGCAGTACTTC
CASSLGQGADEQYF
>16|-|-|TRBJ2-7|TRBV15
TGTGCCACCAGCAGAGACCCCGCGGACACAACCTACGAGCAGTACTTC
CATSRDPADTTYEQYF
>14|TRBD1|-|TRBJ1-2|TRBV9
TGTGCCAGCAGCGTCACGGGACAGAACTATGGCTACACCTTC
CASSVTGQNYGYTF
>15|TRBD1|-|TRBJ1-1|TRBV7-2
TGTGCCAGCAGCTTAGCGTTGCAGGGGGGCCCTGAAGCTTTCTTT
CASSLALQGGPEAFF
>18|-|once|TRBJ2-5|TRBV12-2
TGTGCAAGTCGCTGTGCAGGTCCTGGGACTAGCTTCTTTGAGACCCAGTACTTC
CASRCAGPGTSFFETQYF
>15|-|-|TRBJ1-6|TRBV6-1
TGTGCCAGCAGCGGCAGGGAGGCCTATAATTCACCCCTCCACTTT
CASSGREAYNSPLHF
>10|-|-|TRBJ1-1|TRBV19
TGTGCCAGTAGAGGGACTTTCGGTTTCTTT
CASRGTFGFF
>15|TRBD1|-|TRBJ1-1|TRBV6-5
TGTGCCAGCAGACCATTCGACAGGGGAGATACTGAAGCTTTCTTT
CASRPFDRGDTEAFF
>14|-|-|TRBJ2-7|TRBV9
TGTGCCAGCAGCGTAGGAGGCAGCCACTACGAGCAGTACTTC
CASSVGGSHYEQYF
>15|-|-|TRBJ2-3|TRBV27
TGTGCCAGCAACCCCAAGGGGTCTGGCACAGATACGCAGTATTTT
CASNPKGSGTDTQYF
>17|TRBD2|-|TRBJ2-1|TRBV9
TGTGCCAGCAGCGTACCACGGGAGGGGGTGTCCTACAATGAGCAGTTCTTC
CASSVPREGVSYNEQFF
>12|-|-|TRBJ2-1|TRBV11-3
TGTGCCAGCAGCCGGTATCGTTATGAGCAGTTCTTC
CASSRYRYEQFF
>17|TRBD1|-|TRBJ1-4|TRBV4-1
TGCGCCAGCAGCCTTGGACAGGGGGCAGGTTTTCGGGAAAAACTGTTTTTT
CASSLGQGAGFREKLFF
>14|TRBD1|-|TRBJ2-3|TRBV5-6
TGTGCCAGCAGCGGCCGGGACAGGGCAGATACGCAGTATTTT
CASSGRDRADTQYF
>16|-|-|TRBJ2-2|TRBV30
TGTGCCTCGGGCGCGGTGGCGGGGACTAACACCGGGGAGCTGTTTTTT
CASGAVAGTNTGELFF
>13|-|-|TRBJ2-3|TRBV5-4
TGTGCCAGCAGCTTCGCGGGGCCAGATACGCAGTATTTT
CASSFAGPDTQYF
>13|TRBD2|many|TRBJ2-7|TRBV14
TGTGCCAGCAGCCCCGGGACTAACTACGAGCAGTACTTC
CASSPGTNYEQYF
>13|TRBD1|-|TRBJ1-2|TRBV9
TGTGCCAGCAGCATACAGGGGGACTTTGGCTACACCTTC
CASSIQGDFGYTF